These 17 T cell receptor beta chains came from one sample sequenced in a study of long-term antiretroviral therapy in people with HIV (dated by TCRdb to between 2020 and 2023). The immunoSEQ hsTCRB v3.0 assay was used at survey level resolution to sequence the TRB variable region. TCRdb took this table from immuneACCESS and kept in-frame rearrangements with V and J called. Such tables lack part of the clones; where checked against another copy, unresolved V genes explain under half of the gap, and the rest is unexplained. Recorded for this sample are around 37,000 clones; 85% of them occurred a single time. The ten largest account for 4.4% of the sample. The material sequenced was unsorted PBMCs, taken 3.3 years after starting antiretroviral therapy. These receptors were obtained from a man in his late teens or twenties with HIV.

The V gene is TRBV4-1, the J gene TRBJ1-1; D is uncertain. V shed 0 bases and J shed 6 bases, with 11 bases lying between them. Germline loops: CDR1 MGHRA, CDR2 YSYEKL. CDR3 length equals 14 residues. The DNA for the CDR3 is TGCGCCAGCAGCCAAGAAGTAGGGATCGCTGAAGCTTTCTTT. Translation: CASSQEVGIAEAFF.

The chain recombines TRBV25-1 with TRBJ2-1, with 8 bases fitting TRBD1. There are 13 residues in the CDR3. Trimming removed 4 bases from V and 7 bases from J; junction bases left unmatched: 3. Germline-derived CDR1 and CDR2 are MGHDK and SYGVNS. The CDR3 sequence: CASSGTGWNEQFF. The CDR3 bases are TGTGCCAGCAGTGGGACAGGGTGGAATGAGCAGTTCTTC.

The rearrangement uses TRBV5-1 and TRBJ1-2; tentative D call: TRBD1 (5 bases). V gave up 2 bases and J gave up 5 bases, with 13 bases separating them. CDR3 length equals 14 residues. CDR1 is SGHRS, CDR2 YFSETQ, per germline. The CDR3 region is CASSLGDSQYGYTF. In DNA form, the CDR3 reads TGCGCCAGCAGCTTAGGAGACAGTCAGTATGGCTACACCTTC.

The rearrangement links TRBV6-1 to TRBJ2-7, with 9 bases lining up with TRBD1. In germline, CDR1 is MNHNS, CDR2 SASEGT. The CDR3 has 13 amino acids. With V trimmed by 5 bases and J by 2 bases, 1 base remained unmatched. The CDR3 nucleotides read TGTGCCAGCAGTCGGGACAGGGCCTACGAGCAGTACTTC. Encoded protein: CASSRDRAYEQYF.

The chain joins TRBV4-1 to TRBJ2-7; the match to TRBD1 covers 10 bases. The V gene end was trimmed by 1 base and the J gene end by 3 bases; junction bases not matched to a gene: 3. Germline CDR1 and CDR2: MGHRA and YSYEKL. The CDR3 has 15 residues. The CDR3 DNA reads as TGCGCCAGCAGCCAAGCCCGGACAGGGGGCTACGAGCAGTACTTC. Translation gives CASSQARTGGYEQYF.

The V gene is TRBV2, the J gene TRBJ2-7, with D tentatively TRBD1 (6 bases). V was clipped by 0 bases and J by 11 bases, with 23 bases between them. CDR3 length: 16 amino acids. Germline V lookup: CDR1 SNHLY, CDR2 FYNNEI. This chain's CDR3 is CASSEAPYRVHPPKYF. The CDR3 region has the DNA TGTGCCAGCAGTGAAGCGCCCTACAGGGTTCACCCCCCCAAGTACTTC.

A single count supports this clone. The chain employs TRBV9 and TRBJ1-1; 8 bases are a match to TRBD1. Germline V gene data show CDR1 as SGDLS and CDR2 as YYNGEE. J lost 1 base, V lost 0 bases, and 5 bases had no gene match. This CDR3 spans 16 amino acids. CDR3 loop: CASSVAGTGRNTEAFF. CDR3 sequence (DNA): TGTGCCAGCAGCGTAGCTGGGACAGGTCGGAACACTGAAGCTTTCTTT.

The V and J genes are TRBV7-9 and TRBJ2-7; unclear D gene. Germline CDR1 is SEHNR and CDR2 is FQNEAQ (reference sequence). The ends were cut back, 2 bases at V and 2 bases at J, with 16 bases in the middle. The CDR3 totals 16 residues. CDR3 sequence reads: CASSLKDFPSTYEQYF. The CDR3 DNA reads as TGTGCCAGCAGCTTAAAAGACTTTCCGTCCACCTACGAGCAGTACTTC.

The chain couples TRBV11-3 to TRBJ2-1; perhaps TRBD2 as D (6 bases). V was trimmed by 5 bases and J by 9 bases, leaving 20 bases between them. CDR3 size: 15 residues. Germline lookup yields CDR1 SGHNT and CDR2 YENEEA. The chain's CDR3 is CASSPIPGPEGEQFF. CDR3 coding DNA: TGTGCCAGCAGCCCTATCCCGGGACCGGAGGGTGAGCAGTTCTTC.

V is TRBV13 and J is TRBJ2-7, with D possibly TRBD2 on 7 matching bases. This CDR3 has 16 residues. With 0 bases removed from V and 4 bases from J, the gap between germline ends came to 16 bases. In germline, CDR1 is PRHDT, CDR2 FYEKMQ (reference sequence). The CDR3 reads CASSLGPPRGAYEQYF. The CDR3, as DNA: TGTGCCAGCAGCTTAGGGCCCCCCCGGGGGGCGTACGAGCAGTACTTC.

J is TRBJ2-7 and V is TRBV7-9, with D perhaps being TRBD1 or TRBD2 (5 bases each). From germline, CDR1 is SEHNR and CDR2 FQNEAQ (reference sequence). Deletions cut 1 base from V and 3 bases from J, with 7 bases between. This CDR3 is built from 13 residues. CDR3 loop: CASSLGGGYEQYF. CDR3 bases: TGTGCCAGCAGCTTAGGTGGGGGCTACGAGCAGTACTTC.

CDR3 nucleotides: TGTGCCAGTAGTGGTACAGGGGGAACCAATCAGCCCCAGCATTTT. The encoded protein is CASSGTGGTNQPQHF. The chain carries TRBV19 and TRBJ1-5; 8 bases are shared with TRBD1. CDR1 LNHDA and CDR2 SQIVND come from the germline V gene (reference sequence). V gave up 5 bases and J gave up 3 bases; unmatched junction bases: 6. The CDR3 is made up of 15 amino acids.

The chain combines TRBV7-9 with TRBJ1-5; TRBD1 agrees at 7 bases. Germline CDR1 is SEHNR and CDR2 is FQNEAQ (reference sequence). CDR3 length: 13 residues. The ends lost 3 bases at V and 11 bases at J; junction bases unmatched: 7. The CDR3 DNA reads as TGTGCCAGCAGCTTGGGACAGAGTTCCACCCAGCATTTT. As protein: CASSLGQSSTQHF.

This clone was found once. The chain carries TRBV18 and TRBJ2-5; maybe TRBD1 (6 bases). V gave up 2 bases and J gave up 3 bases, with 16 bases separating them. The CDR3 runs 16 residues. The germline CDR1 and CDR2 sequences are KGHSH and LQKENI. Written as DNA, the CDR3 is TGTGCCAGCTCACCAGTACCTGAACAGGGCAAAGAGACCCAGTACTTC. It encodes CASSPVPEQGKETQYF.

The chain has TRBV5-4 and TRBJ1-2; tentative D call: TRBD1 (6 bases). With 0 bases removed from V and 4 bases from J, the gap between germline ends came to 10 bases. The length of the CDR3 is 14 residues. CDR1 SGHNT and CDR2 YYREEE come from the germline V gene (reference sequence). This chain's CDR3 is CASSLERGVYGYTF. DNA for the CDR3: TGTGCCAGCAGCTTGGAGAGGGGGGTCTATGGCTACACCTTC.

This chain connects TRBV25-1 to TRBJ2-1, with 13 bases identical to TRBD2. Losses at the gene ends were 6 bases for V and 8 bases for J; bases not matched to a gene: 4. This CDR3 has 14 residues. Looked up from germline, CDR1 is MGHDK and CDR2 is SYGVNS. The CDR3 sequence is CASRGLAGNDEQFF. DNA for the CDR3: TGTGCCAGCAGGGGACTAGCGGGGAACGATGAGCAGTTCTTC.

This chain connects TRBV5-4 to TRBJ2-1; 8 bases fit TRBD1. Germline lookup yields CDR1 SGHNT and CDR2 YYREEE (reference sequence). The ends lost 5 bases at V and 5 bases at J; junction bases unmatched: 6. The CDR3 extends over 14 amino acids. CDR3 nucleotide sequence: TGTGCCAGCAGACTATGGACAGGGAACAATGAGCAGTTCTTC. The encoded protein is CASRLWTGNNEQFF. Full variable domain (outside the CDR3, taken from reference TRBV5-4 and TRBJ2-1): ETGVTQSPTHLIKTRGQQVTLRCSSQSGHNTVSWYQQALGQGPQFIFQYYREEENGRGNFPPRFSGLQFPNYSSELNVNALELDDSALYLCASRLWTGNNEQFFGPGTRLTVL.